One and the same sample provided the 8 T cell receptor beta chains below, sequenced in a study of radiation and T cells in renal cell carcinoma. Indicated time point: baseline pretreatment blood. Treatment noted: 15 Gy SBRT to primary tumor, nephrectomy 4 weeks later. Clones were read by immunoSEQ multiplex PCR, and TCRdb kept only the in-frame ones, dropping some. This table holds roughly 100,000 clones, 75% to 90% found once. Sequences were derived from blood, sampled from a patient whose treatment included radiotherapy and nephrectomy. The receptors originated from a man between 45 and 60 years old with renal cell carcinoma.

The V gene is TRBV29-1, the J gene TRBJ2-7; D gene uncertain. The CDR3 spans 11 residues. Germline CDR1 is SQVTM and CDR2 is ANQGSEA. V lost 6 bases and J lost 5, with 11 bases in between. CDR3 protein: CSVWASHEQYF. DNA of the CDR3: TGCAGCGTCTGGGCCAGCCACGAGCAGTACTTC.

Here the CDR3 DNA reads TGTGCCAGTAGTATCACAGCGCCAAAGACGCAGTATTTT. Its protein is CASSITAPKTQYF. The chain carries TRBV19 and TRBJ2-3; D is ambiguous. The germline V gene encodes CDR1 LNHDA and CDR2 SQIVND (reference sequence). The V end lost 3 bases, the J end lost 9 bases, and 13 bases lay between the germline ends. This CDR3 comprises 13 residues. Complete variable domain (other parts from reference TRBV19 and TRBJ2-3): DGGITQSPKYLFRKEGQNVTLSCEQNLNHDAMYWYRQDPGQGLRLIYYSQIVNDFQKGDIAEGYSVSREKKESFPLTVTSAQKNPTAFYLCASSITAPKTQYFGPGTRLTVL.

DNA of the CDR3: TGTGCCAGCTCAACTACGGAAATCTACGAGCAGTACTTC. Translated: CASSTTEIYEQYF. The J gene is TRBJ2-7, the V gene TRBV18; D not certain. Germline values: CDR1 KGHSH, CDR2 LQKENI. V was shortened by 5 bases and J by 3 bases, with 11 bases between the two germline ends. The CDR3 runs to 13 residues.

This chain uses TRBV4-2 with TRBJ2-3; D is perhaps TRBD1 (5 bases). The CDR3 sequence is 14 residues long. The V gene's germline CDR1 is LGHNA and CDR2 YNFKEQ. Trimming pared 4 bases from V and 0 bases from J, leaving 8 bases between. The DNA of the CDR3 is TGTGCCAGCAGCCCGACAGCTAGCACAGATACGCAGTATTTT. Translating gives CASSPTASTDTQYF.

A single count supports this clone. V gene TRBV6-5 combines with J gene TRBJ2-1; 10 nucleotides match TRBD2. The CDR3 runs to 14 residues. Per the germline V gene, CDR1 is MNHEY and CDR2 is SVGAGI. V shed 9 bases, J shed 9 bases, and the junction held 11 bases outside the gene matches. CDR3 region: CASLRSGRASEQFF. The CDR3 bases are TGTGCCAGTCTGCGGAGCGGGAGGGCTAGTGAGCAGTTCTTC.

The rearrangement links TRBV5-1 to TRBJ1-2; weak D call: TRBD1 (6 bases). The CDR3 is 13 amino acids. Per germline, CDR1 SGHRS and CDR2 YFSETQ. The V gene lost 7 bases and the J gene lost 3 bases, with 13 bases spanning the gap. DNA for the CDR3: TGCGCCAGCGGGGCCGGGGGCGACTATGGCTACACCTTC. It translates to CASGAGGDYGYTF.

The chain joins TRBV7-3 to TRBJ2-2, with 9 bases fitting TRBD1. Germline V gene lookup returns CDR1 SGHTA and CDR2 FQGTGA. The V gene end was trimmed by 5 bases and the J gene end by 8 bases; junction bases not matched to a gene: 6. The CDR3 runs 14 residues. CDR3 sequence reads: CASSPAGTGGELFF. The DNA of the CDR3 is TGTGCCAGCAGCCCAGCCGGGACAGGGGGGGAGCTGTTTTTT.

The rearrangement uses TRBV15 and TRBJ1-1; D gene uncertain. The CDR3 consists of 15 residues. Germline V lookup: CDR1 LNHNV, CDR2 YYDKDF (reference sequence). Trimming cost V 5 bases and J 0 bases, with 13 bases left between them. The CDR3, as DNA: TGTGCCACCAGCTCTTCCGGGCTGATGAACACTGAAGCTTTCTTT. As protein: CATSSSGLMNTEAFF.